Below, 8 T cell receptor beta chains from the same sample are listed, as sequenced in a study of control samples from healthy donors and cancer patients. The table came from immunoSEQ multiplex PCR; TCRdb's copy has only in-frame clones and leaves some out. The sample includes roughly 190,000 clones, roughly 91% of them seen just once. Source material: blood. Receptors originate from a woman in her twenties or thirties in good health.

This clone is a singleton in its sample. The rearrangement links TRBV18 to TRBJ1-1; no firm D call. The V gene lost 4 bases and the J gene lost 1 base, with 10 bases spanning the gap. The CDR3 totals 14 residues. CDR1 and CDR2 from the germline V gene are KGHSH and LQKENI. This chain's CDR3 is CASSQNDKNTEAFF. For the CDR3, the DNA is TGTGCCAGCTCACAAAACGACAAGAACACTGAAGCTTTCTTT. Variable domain in full (rest from reference TRBV18 and TRBJ1-1): NAGVMQNPRHLVRRRGQEARLRCSPMKGHSHVYWYRQLPEEGLKFMVYLQKENIIDESGMPKERFSAEFPKEGPSILRIQQVVRGDSAAYFCASSQNDKNTEAFFGQGTRLTVV.

J is TRBJ2-6 and V is TRBV4-3; D remains unclear. The germline V gene encodes CDR1 LGHNA and CDR2 YSLEER. CDR3 length: 14 amino acids. The ends were cut back, 3 bases at V and 0 bases at J, with 3 bases in the middle. CDR3 loop: CASSQLSGANVLTF. The CDR3 nucleotides read TGCGCCAGCAGCCAGCTCTCTGGGGCCAACGTCCTGACTTTC.

The J gene is TRBJ2-2, the V gene TRBV21-1; the D call in the table, TRBD2, was not verified against the DNA. TRBV21-1 constitutes a pseudogene. The CDR3 spans 18 residues. The chain's CDR3 is CASSKIGLAGSNTGELFF. In DNA form, the CDR3 reads TGTGCCAGCAGCAAAATTGGACTAGCGGGGTCGAACACCGGGGAGCTGTTTTTT.

The chain uses TRBV6-1 and TRBJ2-7, with 13 nucleotides matching TRBD2. Per the germline V gene, CDR1 is MNHNS and CDR2 is SASEGT. CDR3 length equals 12 residues. The V gene end was trimmed by 8 bases and the J gene end by 7 bases; junction bases not matched to a gene: 2. The CDR3 nucleotides are TGTGCCAGCCGGGGACTAGCGGGGGAGCAGTACTTC. Translated: CASRGLAGEQYF.

The chain carries TRBV9 and TRBJ2-7, with 8 bases identical to TRBD2. CDR3 length: 13 residues. Germline V gene lookup returns CDR1 SGDLS and CDR2 YYNGEE. V lost 0 bases, J lost 6 bases, and 2 bases stayed unmatched. The CDR3 here is CASSVAGGGEQYF. CDR3 DNA: TGTGCCAGCAGCGTAGCGGGAGGGGGCGAGCAGTACTTC.

The rearrangement links TRBV27 to TRBJ1-2; 7 bases are shared with TRBD1. Losses at the gene ends were 0 bases for V and 4 bases for J; bases not matched to a gene: 2. Germline CDR1 reads MNHEY; CDR2 reads SMNVEV (reference sequence). This CDR3 comprises 14 residues. The CDR3 DNA is TGTGCCAGCAGTTTATCGGGGACAGTCTATGGCTACACCTTC. Protein: CASSLSGTVYGYTF.

CDR3 region: CASSVRGAGELFF. The DNA of the CDR3 is TGTGCCAGCAGTGTCAGGGGCGCCGGGGAGCTGTTTTTT. This chain uses TRBV28 with TRBJ2-2, with D perhaps matching TRBD1 (6 bases). V lost 5 bases, J lost 6 bases, and 10 bases lay in between. The CDR3 is made up of 13 amino acids. CDR1 and CDR2 (germline): MDHEN, SYDVKM.

The CDR3 nucleotides are TGCGCCAGCAGCTTGGGGGCAGGGCCTAATGAAAAACTGTTTTTT. Translated: CASSLGAGPNEKLFF. This chain links TRBV5-1 with TRBJ1-4; D is perhaps TRBD1 (5 bases). Between the trimmed V and J ends, which lost 0 bases and 3 bases, there was a span of 9 bases. The CDR3 length is 15 residues. Germline values: CDR1 SGHRS, CDR2 YFSETQ.